A single sample is the source of the 22 T cell receptor beta chains below, sequenced in a study of T cells after yellow fever vaccination. TCRdb passed the 5' RACE reads through MiXCR, listing each CDR3 protein once. The data show around 310,000 distinct CDR3 sequences, 3.5% to 4.5% seen once. The specimen was PBMCs, collected 15 days after the yellow fever booster vaccination. All receptors derive from a man aged 18 to 29 who received the YFV17D yellow fever vaccine.

V and J are TRBV5-1 and TRBJ2-2; 8 nucleotides match TRBD1. The J segment lost 6 bases and the V segment lost 7 bases, leaving 2 bases of the junction unmatched. Germline values: CDR1 SGHRS, CDR2 YFSETQ. The CDR3 totals 12 residues. The CDR3 DNA reads TGCGCCAGCGTGACAGGGGCCGGGGAGCTGTTTTTT. Translated: CASVTGAGELFF.

The sample holds many counts of this clonotype. CDR3 coding DNA: TGTGCCAGCAGCTTAGTGGGGGGAGGGAGGTACAATGAGCAGTTCTTC. Translating it yields CASSLVGGGRYNEQFF. This chain joins TRBV7-3 and TRBJ2-1, with TRBD2 identical over 7 bases. Germline V gives CDR1 SGHTA, CDR2 FQGTGA. V was pared by 2 bases and J by 4 bases, with 8 bases of the junction left unmatched. The CDR3 has 16 amino acids. The whole variable domain, remainder taken from reference TRBV7-3 and TRBJ2-1, is GAGVSQTPSNKVTEKGKYVELRCDPISGHTALYWYRQSLGQGPEFLIYFQGTGAADDSGLPNDRFFAVRPEGSVSTLKIQRTERGDSAVYLCASSLVGGGRYNEQFFGPGTRLTVL.

Many counts were recorded for this clonotype. The CDR3, as DNA: TGTGCCAGCAGCCCTCCTCGGACTTTGACAGATACGCAGTATTTT. It translates to CASSPPRTLTDTQYF. The chain joins TRBV7-2 to TRBJ2-3; D perhaps matches TRBD2 (5 bases). The length of the CDR3 is 15 residues. Trimming left V 5 bases short and J 3 bases short, with 15 bases between. Germline lookup yields CDR1 SGHTA and CDR2 FQGNSA.

Ten or more counts support this clonotype. The rearrangement uses TRBV15 and TRBJ2-5; weak D call: TRBD2 (7 bases). Trimming removed 6 bases at V and 0 bases at J, with 17 bases between. Germline V gene lookup returns CDR1 LNHNV and CDR2 YYDKDF (reference sequence). This CDR3 comprises 16 residues. In DNA form, the CDR3 reads TGTGCCACCAGATCGGGGGGCCCGCTATACCAAGAGACCCAGTACTTC. Its protein is CATRSGGPLYQETQYF. The full variable domain, rest sourced from reference TRBV15 and TRBJ2-5, is DAMVIQNPRYQVTQFGKPVTLSCSQTLNHNVMYWYQQKSSQAPKLLFHYYDKDFNNEADTPDNFQSRRPNTSFCFLDIRSPGLGDTAMYLCATRSGGPLYQETQYFGPGTRLLVL.

This clonotype has just a few counts. The chain links TRBV4-1 to TRBJ2-6; D gene uncertain. With 2 bases removed from V and 2 bases from J, the gap between germline ends came to 7 bases. CDR3 size: 15 residues. CDR1 and CDR2 from the germline V gene are MGHRA and YSYEKL. CDR3 amino acids: CASSQSQPGANVLTF. In DNA, the CDR3 is TGCGCCAGCAGCCAATCTCAACCTGGGGCCAACGTCCTGACTTTC.

This clonotype has just a few counts. V is TRBV7-2 and J is TRBJ1-6; D possibly corresponds to TRBD1 (5 bases). The CDR3 is 16 amino acids. The germline CDR1 and CDR2 sequences are SGHTA and FQGNSA. Trimming took 2 bases from V and 9 from J, leaving 17 bases between them. This CDR3 reads CASSLFRGGNGSPLHF. Here the CDR3 DNA reads TGTGCCAGCAGCTTATTCCGCGGGGGTAATGGTTCACCCCTCCACTTT.

Only a few counts were recorded for this clonotype. The V and J genes are TRBV20-1 and TRBJ1-2; weak D call: TRBD1 (5 bases). The CDR3 totals 13 residues. The V gene's germline CDR1 is DFQATT and CDR2 SNEGSKA (reference sequence). V shed 5 bases and J shed 8 bases, with 18 bases lying between them. The CDR3 nucleotides read TGCAGTGCTCAGACCACGGGGGTATGGGGCTACACCTTC. Residues: CSAQTTGVWGYTF.

The chain employs TRBV18 and TRBJ1-1; possible D gene TRBD1, 6 bases. CDR3 length: 13 residues. Germline V gene sequence: CDR1 KGHSH, CDR2 LQKENI. V lost 11 bases and J 1 base, leaving 14 bases between the germline ends. Here the CDR3 DNA reads TGTGCCGGGCGGGGACAACCGAACACTGAAGCTTTCTTT. It yields the protein CAGRGQPNTEAFF.

This clonotype was observed at least ten times. This sequence joins TRBV7-2 and TRBJ2-5; D remains unclear. Per germline, CDR1 SGHTA and CDR2 FQGNSA. The CDR3 is 12 amino acids. V gave up 8 bases and J gave up 2 bases, with 9 bases separating them. The CDR3 reads CASVAVQETQYF. The CDR3 DNA reads TGTGCCAGCGTGGCAGTTCAAGAGACCCAGTACTTC.

This clonotype has ten or more counts. The chain links TRBV7-9 to TRBJ1-2, with D possibly being TRBD1 (6 bases). The V and J ends lost 4 bases and 4 bases respectively, with 19 bases between them. Germline CDR1 SEHNR, CDR2 FQNEAQ (reference sequence). CDR3 length equals 16 residues. DNA for the CDR3: TGTGCCAGCAGCTCCCGCCGACTGACAGGACCCTATGGCTACACCTTC. This gives the protein CASSSRRLTGPYGYTF.

The table lists this clonotype with a few counts. V gene TRBV7-9 combines with J gene TRBJ1-4, with no clear D. V was trimmed by 5 bases and J by 4 bases, leaving 20 bases between them. This CDR3 is 17 amino acids long. The germline CDR1 and CDR2 sequences are SEHNR and FQNEAQ (reference sequence). The CDR3 DNA sequence: TGTGCCAGCAGCGCACCTTACACGGGGATGGGTAATGAAAAACTGTTTTTT. Translation: CASSAPYTGMGNEKLFF.

This clonotype was observed at least ten times. The rearrangement uses TRBV5-4 and TRBJ2-2; 12 bases are a match to TRBD1. This CDR3 has 15 amino acids. The germline V gene has CDR1 SGHNT and CDR2 YYREEE (reference sequence). Germline trimming cut 0 bases from V and 6 bases from J; bases unmatched to any gene: 0. CDR3 in DNA: TGTGCCAGCAGCTTGGGGGACAGGGGGCCCGGGGAGCTGTTTTTT. Protein product: CASSLGDRGPGELFF.

This clonotype occurred many times. The V and J genes are TRBV12-3 or TRBV12-4 and TRBJ2-7; no firm D call. The CDR3 is made up of 13 amino acids. Trimming removed 5 bases from V and 3 bases from J, with 11 bases in between. The CDR3: CASSPGRRYEQYF. DNA of the CDR3: TGTGCCAGCAGTCCCGGACGACGCTACGAGCAGTACTTC.

Many counts were recorded for this clonotype. CDR3 loop: CASSRGQGNTEAFF. CDR3 DNA sequence: TGCGCCAGCAGCCGGGGACAGGGGAACACTGAAGCTTTCTTT. The chain carries TRBV5-1 and TRBJ1-1, with 9 bases that match TRBD1. V gave up 4 bases and J gave up 1 base; unmatched junction bases: 2. The CDR3 spans 14 residues. Germline V gene sequence: CDR1 SGHRS, CDR2 YFSETQ.

A few counts support this clonotype. The genes are TRBV7-3 and TRBJ2-5, with 7 bases lining up with TRBD2. Germline loops: CDR1 SGHTA, CDR2 FQGTGA. Trimming took 5 bases from V and 2 from J; bases not matched to a gene: 8. The CDR3 totals 15 residues. CDR3 protein: CASSPSGGGQETQYF. The CDR3 DNA sequence: TGTGCCAGCAGCCCCAGTGGGGGGGGTCAAGAGACCCAGTACTTC. The full variable domain, its missing parts supplied by reference TRBV7-3 and TRBJ2-5, is GAGVSQTPSNKVTEKGKYVELRCDPISGHTALYWYRQSLGQGPEFLIYFQGTGAADDSGLPNDRFFAVRPEGSVSTLKIQRTERGDSAVYLCASSPSGGGQETQYFGPGTRLLVL.

This clonotype was seen repeatedly, ten times or more. The V and J genes are TRBV5-1 and TRBJ2-7, with 12 bases lining up with TRBD1. This CDR3 is 16 amino acids long. V lost 3 bases and J lost 6; bases outside the gene matches: 10. CDR1 and CDR2 (germline): SGHRS, YFSETQ. CDR3 bases: TGCGCCAGCAGCTGCCGGGACAGGGGGCTTTCTGTCGAGCAGTACGTC. This gives the protein CASSCRDRGLSVEQYV.

This clonotype has ten or more counts. CDR3 sequence reads: CASSPRYDGAGEQYF. The DNA of the CDR3 is TGTGCCAGCAGCCCCCGCTATGACGGGGCGGGCGAGCAGTACTTC. The J gene is TRBJ2-7, the V gene TRBV7-2; D is possibly TRBD1 or TRBD2 (5 bases each). The length of the CDR3 is 15 residues. Germline V gives CDR1 SGHTA, CDR2 FQGNSA. Trimming left V 5 bases short and J 6 bases short, with 20 bases between. Full variable domain (missing parts from reference TRBV7-2 and TRBJ2-7): GAGVSQSPSNKVTEKGKDVELRCDPISGHTALYWYRQSLGQGLEFLIYFQGNSAPDKSGLPSDRFSAERTGGSVSTLTIQRTQQEDSAVYLCASSPRYDGAGEQYFGPGTRLTVT.

This clonotype has just a few counts. V usage is TRBV18 and J usage is TRBJ2-3, with 7 bases that match TRBD2. Germline-derived CDR1 and CDR2 are KGHSH and LQKENI. The CDR3 is 16 residues long. The V and J ends lost 6 bases and 2 bases, in that order; junction bases with no gene match: 11. The CDR3 loop is CASSDLRRGITDTQYF. CDR3 nucleotides: TGTGCCAGCTCCGATTTAAGGCGGGGGATCACAGATACGCAGTATTTT.

This clonotype showed up just once. The gene calls are TRBV5-1 and TRBJ2-3, with TRBD1 identical over 12 bases. This CDR3 spans 15 amino acids. With V trimmed by 5 bases and J by 6 bases, 7 bases remained unmatched. Germline loops: CDR1 SGHRS, CDR2 YFSETQ. CDR3 bases: TGCGCCAGCAGGGGACAGGGGGCGGATACGGATACGCAGTATTTT. It translates to CASRGQGADTDTQYF. Full variable domain (remainder filled in from reference TRBV5-1 and TRBJ2-3): KAGVTQTPRYLIKTRGQQVTLSCSPISGHRSVSWYQQTPGQGLQFLFEYFSETQRNKGNFPGRFSGRQFSNSRSEMNVSTLELGDSALYLCASRGQGADTDTQYFGPGTRLTVL.

There are many counts of this clonotype. The CDR3 loop is CASSLIWALYANTGELFF. In DNA form, the CDR3 reads TGCGCCAGCAGCTTGATATGGGCCCTTTACGCCAACACCGGGGAGCTGTTTTTT. This chain joins TRBV5-1 and TRBJ2-2; D unclear. Trimming cost V 1 base and J 2 bases, with 18 bases left between them. Germline CDR1 SGHRS, CDR2 YFSETQ. The CDR3 length is 18 residues. Filled out from reference TRBV5-1 and TRBJ2-2, the complete variable domain reads KAGVTQTPRYLIKTRGQQVTLSCSPISGHRSVSWYQQTPGQGLQFLFEYFSETQRNKGNFPGRFSGRQFSNSRSEMNVSTLELGDSALYLCASSLIWALYANTGELFFGEGSRLTVL.

This clonotype was observed many times. The V gene is TRBV6-5, the J gene TRBJ2-1; 8 positions match TRBD2. With V trimmed by 3 bases and J by 12 bases, 7 bases remained unmatched. Germline values: CDR1 MNHEY, CDR2 SVGAGI. CDR3 length: 13 amino acids. DNA of the CDR3: TGTGCCAGCAGTTATGCCCCGCGGGGGGCGCAGTTCTTC. Protein: CASSYAPRGAQFF.

This clonotype has more than one count but fewer than ten. This chain joins TRBV11-2 and TRBJ2-7; TRBD1 aligns across 10 bases. Trimming at V came to 1 base and at J to 4 bases, leaving 7 bases not matched to a gene. This CDR3 has 16 amino acids. The V gene's germline CDR1 is SGHAT and CDR2 FQNNGV. CDR3 nucleotides: TGTGCCAGCAGCTTAGGACCGGGACAGGGGCAATACGAGCAGTACTTC. Its protein is CASSLGPGQGQYEQYF.